This is a list of T cell receptor beta chains from one sample in a study of T-cell memory formation after mild COVID-19. MiXCR, applied by TCRdb to the 5' RACE reads, yields one record per CDR3 protein. The table lists approximately 430,000 distinct CDR3 sequences, 20% to 25% of them singletons. Sequencing was carried out using PBMCs or a T cell subset sorted from them (not recorded which). Receptors originate from an adult woman who had mild COVID-19 (a few samples of this study predate the infection). Cell type and time point are not known. Both conserved end residues are part of each CDR3. Fields, in order: J gene, D gene, clone size, V gene, CDR3 protein, CDR3 DNA. A D gene is named only where the DNA matches it firmly. The size entry is marked missing in some rows and otherwise reads once, few, many or a size class.

TRBJ2-3 NA few TRBV7-2 CASSFRLAGTDTQYF TGTGCCAGCAGCTTCCGGTTAGCGGGCACAGATACGCAGTATTTT
TRBJ1-6 NA NA TRBV6-2/TRBV6-3 CASSFIRDGNSPLHF TGTGCCAGCAGTTTCATCCGGGACGGTAATTCACCCCTCCACTTT
TRBJ1-1 TRBD1 few TRBV12-3/TRBV12-4 CASRPGQLLNTEAFF TGTGCCAGCAGACCGGGACAGCTACTGAACACTGAAGCTTTCTTT
TRBJ2-7 NA NA TRBV12-3/TRBV12-4 CASSFSGDLYEQYF TGTGCCAGCAGTTTTTCCGGGGACCTCTACGAGCAGTACTTC
TRBJ2-1 NA many TRBV10-2 CASSGTGYNEQFF TGCGCCAGCAGTGGTACAGGTTACAATGAGCAGTTCTTC
TRBJ2-3 NA many TRBV11-2 CASSLGTQYF TGTGCCAGCAGCTTAGGCACGCAGTATTTT
TRBJ2-7 TRBD1 many TRBV7-8 CASSLAGGREQYF TGTGCCAGCAGCTTAGCAGGGGGCCGCGAGCAGTACTTC
TRBJ2-5 NA many TRBV29-1 CSVGDGNQETQYF TGCAGCGTTGGGGACGGAAACCAAGAGACCCAGTACTTC
TRBJ1-1 TRBD1 NA TRBV6-5 CASSTGGGTEAFF TGTGCCAGCAGTACAGGGGGTGGCACTGAAGCTTTCTTT
TRBJ2-5 NA NA TRBV6-2/TRBV6-3 CASSHIALQETQYF TGTGCCAGCAGTCATATTGCGCTTCAAGAGACCCAGTACTTC
TRBJ2-7 TRBD2 NA TRBV11-2 CASSSSSGRAYEQYF TGTGCCAGCAGCTCCTCTAGCGGGAGGGCCTACGAGCAGTACTTC
TRBJ2-7 TRBD2 few TRBV18 CASSPPTGGSPYEQYF TGTGCCAGCTCACCTCCTACCGGCGGGAGCCCCTACGAGCAGTACTTC
TRBJ2-5 NA NA TRBV5-1 CASSPTAGARETQYF TGCGCCAGCAGCCCAACGGCAGGGGCCCGAGAGACCCAGTACTTC
TRBJ2-3 TRBD2 NA TRBV29-1 CSVDPSGTKDTQYF TGCAGCGTTGACCCTAGCGGGACAAAAGATACGCAGTATTTT
TRBJ2-3 NA NA TRBV7-3 CASSPAALAGTGTQYF TGTGCCAGCAGCCCCGCGGCACTAGCTGGGACCGGTACGCAGTATTTT
TRBJ2-7 NA few TRBV20-1 CSARDGPTSSYEQYF TGCAGTGCTAGAGATGGCCCGACTAGTTCCTACGAGCAGTACTTC
TRBJ2-6 NA NA TRBV7-9 CASSSPRAQLGANVLTF TGTGCCAGCAGCTCACCAAGGGCCCAGTTAGGAGCCAACGTCCTGACTTTC
TRBJ2-7 TRBD1 NA TRBV6-5 CASSYSPGQGSEQYF TGTGCCAGCAGTTACTCGCCGGGACAGGGAAGCGAGCAGTACTTC
TRBJ2-1 NA NA TRBV5-1 CASSDGIGGIRDNEQFF TGCGCCAGCAGCGACGGGATTGGGGGAATTAGGGACAATGAGCAGTTCTTC
TRBJ2-1 TRBD2 few TRBV7-2 CASSRYTLAAGNNEQFF TGTGCCAGCAGCCGCTATACACTAGCGGCCGGGAACAATGAGCAGTTCTTC
TRBJ1-1 NA few TRBV18 CASSLFRAPSGGEAFF TGTGCCAGCTCACTGTTCAGGGCCCCCTCGGGGGGTGAAGCTTTCTTT
TRBJ1-5 NA once TRBV4-1 CASSQDGQGGRNQPQHF TGCGCCAGCAGCCAAGATGGGCAGGGCGGCAGAAATCAGCCCCAGCATTTT
TRBJ2-7 TRBD2 few TRBV12-3/TRBV12-4 CASSLGGDPYEQYF TGTGCCAGCAGTTTGGGGGGGGATCCTTACGAGCAGTACTTC
TRBJ1-1 NA NA TRBV2 CASSAGYNTEAFF TGTGCCAGCAGTGCGGGGTATAACACTGAAGCTTTCTTT
TRBJ2-4 TRBD2 NA TRBV27 CASSPGTSGTAYF TGTGCCAGCAGTCCCGGGACTAGCGGGACGGCGTACTTC
TRBJ2-3 TRBD2 NA TRBV7-2 CASSDTRGGPQYF TGTGCCAGCAGCGACACTCGCGGGGGTCCGCAGTATTTT
TRBJ2-1 TRBD2 once TRBV4-2 CASSRLAGEGDEQFF TGTGCCAGCAGCCGACTAGCGGGAGAGGGCGATGAGCAGTTCTTC